A selection of T cell receptor beta chains follows, all from one sample in a study of human T cells and chemical hapten exposure. One entry per CDR3 protein, called by TCRdb with MiXCR from the RACE reads. The sample has approximately 370,000 distinct CDR3 sequences, roughly 6% seen once. Source: whole blood, taken in connection with sensitization to the hapten diphenylcyclopropenone (DPC). The receptors originated from a woman aged 18-29 years with alopecia areata. Some clones in this sample may be carry-over from other donors' samples. CDR3s include the opening cysteine and the closing phenylalanine or tryptophan. The D gene is left open where the match is weak. Clone size is stated in some rows and not others, as once, few, many or a class when expanded.

clone size,J gene,V gene,D gene,CDR3 protein,CDR3 DNA
many,TRBJ2-7,TRBV7-9,-,CASSDPRAAYEQYF,TGTGCCAGCAGCGACCCGAGGGCCGCCTACGAGCAGTACTTC
few,TRBJ2-7,TRBV7-9,TRBD1,CASSRQGARHYEQYF,TGTGCCAGCAGCCGACAGGGGGCGCGACACTACGAGCAGTACTTC
-,TRBJ2-7,TRBV9,-,CASSPNPPYSEQYF,TGTGCCAGCAGCCCTAACCCCCCTTACAGCGAGCAGTACTTC
-,TRBJ1-2,TRBV28,TRBD1,CASSCQWDRELRNYGYTF,TGTGCCAGCAGTTGTCAATGGGACAGGGAGCTCAGAAACTATGGCTACACCTTC
many,TRBJ2-1,TRBV12-3/TRBV12-4,TRBD2,CASTWRGGAVNEQFF,TGTGCCAGCACCTGGAGGGGAGGGGCGGTTAATGAGCAGTTCTTC
few,TRBJ1-1,TRBV10-3,-,CAISEMGDTEAFF,TGTGCCATCAGTGAGATGGGGGATACTGAAGCTTTCTTT
few,TRBJ1-1,TRBV7-9,-,CASSLGTWAEAFF,TGTGCCAGCAGCTTAGGCACTTGGGCTGAAGCTTTCTTT
-,TRBJ2-1,TRBV15,TRBD2,CATSRDSWTSGGAKYEQFF,TGTGCCACCAGCAGAGATTCATGGACTAGCGGGGGGGCGAAGTATGAGCAGTTCTTC
-,TRBJ2-7,TRBV4-3,-,CASSQRGARVYEQYF,TGCGCCAGCAGCCAAAGAGGCGCCAGGGTGTACGAGCAGTACTTC
few,TRBJ2-5,TRBV2,-,CASGGEAQETQYF,TGTGCCAGCGGAGGCGAGGCCCAAGAGACCCAGTACTTC
few,TRBJ1-1,TRBV2,-,CASSEGQLNTEAFF,TGTGCCAGCAGTGAAGGACAATTGAACACTGAAGCTTTCTTT
-,TRBJ1-2,TRBV5-4,TRBD1,CASSPWTGNYGYTF,TGTGCCAGCAGCCCGTGGACAGGGAACTATGGCTACACCTTC
few,TRBJ2-3,TRBV5-1,TRBD2,CASSSLAGAWTDTQYF,TGCGCCAGCAGCTCTCTAGCGGGGGCTTGGACAGATACGCAGTATTTT
-,TRBJ2-7,TRBV18,-,CASSLWGHEQYF,TGTGCCAGCTCACTCTGGGGGCACGAGCAGTACTTC
many,TRBJ2-2,TRBV4-1,TRBD2,CASSQDVAGARTGELFF,TGCGCCAGCAGCCAAGATGTAGCGGGGGCCCGAACCGGGGAGCTGTTTTTT
few,TRBJ2-1,TRBV4-2,TRBD2,CASSQDLASGSYNEQFF,TGTGCCAGCAGCCAAGATTTGGCTAGCGGATCCTACAATGAGCAGTTCTTC
many,TRBJ1-5,TRBV18,-,CASSPDRQPQHF,TGTGCCAGCTCACCAGACCGTCAGCCCCAGCATTTT